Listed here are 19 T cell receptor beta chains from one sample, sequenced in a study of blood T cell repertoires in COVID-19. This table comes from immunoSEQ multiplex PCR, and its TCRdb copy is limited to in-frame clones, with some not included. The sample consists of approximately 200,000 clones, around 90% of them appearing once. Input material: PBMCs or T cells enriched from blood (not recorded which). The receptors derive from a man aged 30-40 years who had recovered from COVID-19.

CDR3 sequence: CASSHQNNEQYF. CDR3 nucleotide sequence: TGTGCCAGCAGTCATCAGAACAACGAGCAGTACTTC. This chain joins TRBV12-3 or TRBV12-4 and TRBJ2-7; no clear D gene. This CDR3 is 12 amino acids long. The ends were cut back, 5 bases at V and 5 bases at J, with 10 bases in the middle.

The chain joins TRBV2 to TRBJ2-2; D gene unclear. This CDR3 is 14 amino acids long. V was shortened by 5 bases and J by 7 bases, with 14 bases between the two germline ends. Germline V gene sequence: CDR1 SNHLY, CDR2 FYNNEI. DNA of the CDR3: TGTGCCAGCAGTATTACCAAACGGGTCGGGGAGCTGTTTTTT. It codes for CASSITKRVGELFF.

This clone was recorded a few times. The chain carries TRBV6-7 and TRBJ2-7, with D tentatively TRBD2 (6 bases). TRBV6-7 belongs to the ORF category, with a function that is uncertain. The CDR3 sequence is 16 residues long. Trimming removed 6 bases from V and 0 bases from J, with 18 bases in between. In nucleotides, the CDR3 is TGTGCCAGCAGCCTCAGCCGGGACTCGAGCTCCTACGAGCAGTACTTC. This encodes CASSLSRDSSSYEQYF.

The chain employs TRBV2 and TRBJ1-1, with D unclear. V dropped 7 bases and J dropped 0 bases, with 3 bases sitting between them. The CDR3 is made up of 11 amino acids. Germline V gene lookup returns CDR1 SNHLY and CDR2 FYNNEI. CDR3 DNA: TGTGCCAGCATATTGAACACTGAAGCTTTCTTT. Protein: CASILNTEAFF. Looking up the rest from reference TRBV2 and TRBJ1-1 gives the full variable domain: EPEVTQTPSHQVTQMGQEVILRCVPISNHLYFYWYRQILGQKVEFLVSFYNNEISEKSEIFDDQFSVERPDGSNFTLKIRSTKLEDSAMYFCASILNTEAFFGQGTRLTVV.

The CDR3 region has the DNA TGTGCCAGCAGGCGGGACAGCTCAGGCTATGGCTACACCTTC. Its translation: CASRRDSSGYGYTF. V usage is TRBV5-4 and J usage is TRBJ1-2; 7 nucleotides line up with TRBD1. The CDR3 extends over 14 amino acids. Looked up from germline, CDR1 is SGHNT and CDR2 is YYREEE (reference sequence). V lost 5 bases to trimming and J lost 4 bases; unmatched junction nucleotides: 8.

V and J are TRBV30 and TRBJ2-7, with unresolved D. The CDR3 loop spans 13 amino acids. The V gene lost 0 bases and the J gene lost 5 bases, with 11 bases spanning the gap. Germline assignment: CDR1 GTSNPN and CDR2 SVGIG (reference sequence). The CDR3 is CAWSVGFSDEQYF. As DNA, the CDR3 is TGTGCCTGGAGTGTAGGTTTCAGCGACGAGCAGTACTTC.

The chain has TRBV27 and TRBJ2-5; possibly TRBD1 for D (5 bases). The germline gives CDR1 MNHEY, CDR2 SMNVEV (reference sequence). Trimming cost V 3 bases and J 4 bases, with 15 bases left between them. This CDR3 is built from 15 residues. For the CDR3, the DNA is TGTGCCAGCAGTTTTCAGGGTGGGAATCGAGAGACCCAGTACTTC. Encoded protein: CASSFQGGNRETQYF.

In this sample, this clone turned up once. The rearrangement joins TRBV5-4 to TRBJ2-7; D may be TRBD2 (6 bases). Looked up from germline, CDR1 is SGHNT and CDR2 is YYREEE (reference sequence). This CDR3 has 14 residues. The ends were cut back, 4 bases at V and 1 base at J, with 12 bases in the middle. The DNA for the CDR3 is TGTGCCAGCAGCAGGTCCGGGACTTCCTACGAGCAGTACTTC. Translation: CASSRSGTSYEQYF.

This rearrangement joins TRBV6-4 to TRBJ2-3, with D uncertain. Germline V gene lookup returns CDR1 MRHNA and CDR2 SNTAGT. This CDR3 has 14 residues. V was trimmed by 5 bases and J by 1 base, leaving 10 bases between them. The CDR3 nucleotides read TGTGCCAGCAGTATAGCATGGGGCACAGATACGCAGTATTTT. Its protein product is CASSIAWGTDTQYF.

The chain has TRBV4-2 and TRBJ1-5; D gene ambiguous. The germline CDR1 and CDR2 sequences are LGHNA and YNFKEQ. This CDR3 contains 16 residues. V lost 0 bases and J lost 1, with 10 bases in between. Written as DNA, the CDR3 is TGTGCCAGCAGCCAAGACCCCCGTCGGAGCAATCAGCCCCAGCATTTT. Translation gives CASSQDPRRSNQPQHF.

The CDR3 reads CASSLAGVKLTDTQYF. The CDR3 bases are TGTGCCAGCAGCTTGGCAGGGGTCAAGCTCACAGATACGCAGTATTTT. The chain combines TRBV5-8 with TRBJ2-3; perhaps TRBD1 as D (6 bases). This CDR3 comprises 16 residues. Germline V lookup: CDR1 SGHTS, CDR2 YDEGEE. The V end was cut by 0 bases, the J end by 2 bases, with 13 bases between.

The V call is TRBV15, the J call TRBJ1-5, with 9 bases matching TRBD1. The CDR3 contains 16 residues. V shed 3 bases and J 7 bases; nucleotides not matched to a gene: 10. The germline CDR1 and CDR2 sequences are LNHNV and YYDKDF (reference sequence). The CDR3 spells CATSRPGTGYGQPQHF. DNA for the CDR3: TGTGCCACCAGCAGGCCCGGGACAGGGTACGGACAGCCCCAGCATTTT.

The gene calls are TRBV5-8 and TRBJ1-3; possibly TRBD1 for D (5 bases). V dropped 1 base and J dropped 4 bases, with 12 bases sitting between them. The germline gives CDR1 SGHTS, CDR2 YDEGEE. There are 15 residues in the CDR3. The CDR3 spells CASSLFRQRGNTIYF. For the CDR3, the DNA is TGTGCCAGCAGCTTGTTCCGACAGAGGGGAAACACCATATATTTT.

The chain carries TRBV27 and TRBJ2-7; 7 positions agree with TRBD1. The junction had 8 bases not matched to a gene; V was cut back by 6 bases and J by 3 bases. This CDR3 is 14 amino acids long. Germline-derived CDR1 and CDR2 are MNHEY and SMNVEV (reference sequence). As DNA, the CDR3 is TGTGCCAGCAGCCCCGACAGGGACGGCTACGAGCAGTACTTC. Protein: CASSPDRDGYEQYF.

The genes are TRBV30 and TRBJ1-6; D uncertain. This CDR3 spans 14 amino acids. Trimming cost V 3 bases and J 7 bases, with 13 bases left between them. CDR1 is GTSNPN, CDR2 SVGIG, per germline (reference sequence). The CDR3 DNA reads TGTGCCTGGAGGGTTGGCACCTGGAATTCACCCCTCCACTTT. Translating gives CAWRVGTWNSPLHF.

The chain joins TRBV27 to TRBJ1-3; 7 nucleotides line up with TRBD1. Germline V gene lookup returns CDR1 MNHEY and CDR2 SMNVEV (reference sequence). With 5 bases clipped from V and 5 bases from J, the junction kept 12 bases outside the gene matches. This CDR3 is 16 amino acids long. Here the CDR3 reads CASSPLRTGTRNTIYF. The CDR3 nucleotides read TGTGCCAGCAGTCCCCTCCGGACAGGAACCAGAAACACCATATATTTT.

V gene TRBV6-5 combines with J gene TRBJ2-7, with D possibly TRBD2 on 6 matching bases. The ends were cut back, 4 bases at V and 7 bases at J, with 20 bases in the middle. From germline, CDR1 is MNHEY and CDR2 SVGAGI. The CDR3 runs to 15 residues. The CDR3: CASSSMASRAGEQYF. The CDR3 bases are TGTGCCAGCAGTTCAATGGCAAGTAGGGCGGGGGAGCAGTACTTC.

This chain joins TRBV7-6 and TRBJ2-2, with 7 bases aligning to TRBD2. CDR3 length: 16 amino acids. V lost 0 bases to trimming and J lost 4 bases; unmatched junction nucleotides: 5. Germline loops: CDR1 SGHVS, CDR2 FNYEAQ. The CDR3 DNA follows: TGTGCCAGCAGCTTAGCTTCTAGCGGAATCACCGGGGAGCTGTTTTTT. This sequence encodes CASSLASSGITGELFF.

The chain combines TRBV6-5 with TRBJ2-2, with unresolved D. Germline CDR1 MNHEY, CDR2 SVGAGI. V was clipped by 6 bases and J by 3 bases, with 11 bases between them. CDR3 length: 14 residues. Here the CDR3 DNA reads TGTGCCAGCAGAGCCGACATCTACACCGGGGAGCTGTTTTTT. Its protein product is CASRADIYTGELFF.